The 10 T cell receptor beta chains presented below share a single source sample, sequenced in a study of cytomegalovirus exposure and HLA in healthy donors. With 60 Vbeta and 13 Jbeta primers, the PCR was carried out. Profiled with immunoSEQ multiplex PCR; TCRdb holds only in-frame clones, not every one. The sample carries some 110,000 clones, 60% to 80% recorded once. The specimen was PBMCs. The origin of the receptors is a man aged 45-60 years in good health and CMV-seropositive.

The genes are TRBV28 and TRBJ1-5; D gene unclear. The length of the CDR3 is 14 residues. Germline CDR1 and CDR2: MDHEN and SYDVKM. The V and J ends lost 5 bases and 2 bases respectively, with 10 bases between them. Here the CDR3 reads CASSSVGGNQPQHF. The CDR3 DNA is TGTGCCAGCAGTAGCGTGGGAGGCAATCAGCCCCAGCATTTT.

J is TRBJ1-1 and V is TRBV29-1; D remains unclear. With 2 bases removed from V and 10 bases from J, the gap between germline ends came to 14 bases. Germline assignment: CDR1 SQVTM and CDR2 ANQGSEA. This CDR3 contains 12 residues. The chain's CDR3 is CSVERPRDTAFF. CDR3 DNA: TGCAGCGTTGAAAGGCCCCGGGATACAGCTTTCTTT.

The chain employs TRBV19 and TRBJ1-5; D unclear. V dropped 3 bases and J dropped 2 bases, with 14 bases sitting between them. This CDR3 contains 16 residues. The germline V gene has CDR1 LNHDA and CDR2 SQIVND (reference sequence). CDR3 protein: CASSMIDFGGNQPQHF. CDR3 nucleotides: TGTGCCAGTAGTATGATAGACTTCGGCGGCAATCAGCCCCAGCATTTT.

The chain joins TRBV19 to TRBJ2-1; tentative D call: TRBD2 (6 bases). V lost 0 bases to trimming and J lost 6 bases, with 9 bases between them. Germline V gives CDR1 LNHDA, CDR2 SQIVND (reference sequence). The CDR3 extends over 14 amino acids. The CDR3 DNA is TGTGCCAGTAGTATAGATTTGGAGGGCAATGAGCAGTTCTTC. It encodes CASSIDLEGNEQFF.

The chain carries TRBV28 and TRBJ2-7; 7 positions agree with TRBD1. J lost 0 bases, V lost 5 bases, and 4 bases had no gene match. Germline V CDR1 and CDR2: MDHEN, SYDVKM. The CDR3 totals 14 residues. DNA for the CDR3: TGTGCCAGCAGTCCCGCAGGGGGCTCCTACGAGCAGTACTTC. Translating it yields CASSPAGGSYEQYF.

This chain links TRBV7-6 with TRBJ2-7, with 13 bases that match TRBD2. The V segment lost 1 base and the J segment 2 bases; nucleotides outside the gene matches: 2. The CDR3 is made up of 16 amino acids. CDR1 is SGHVS and CDR2 is FNYEAQ in the germline V gene. The CDR3 loop reads CASSLVGTSGTYEQYF. The CDR3 nucleotides read TGTGCCAGCAGCTTAGTCGGGACTAGCGGGACCTACGAGCAGTACTTC.

This chain links TRBV2 with TRBJ2-7, with a weak D call TRBD1 (5 bases). Trimming cost V 5 bases and J 6 bases, with 11 bases left between them. The CDR3 is made up of 12 amino acids. Germline V gene data show CDR1 as SNHLY and CDR2 as FYNNEI. The CDR3 DNA reads as TGTGCCAGCAGTACCCAGGGCCCCGAGCAGTACTTC. Protein: CASSTQGPEQYF.

The chain carries TRBV14 and TRBJ2-1, with 9 bases matching TRBD2. CDR3 length equals 16 residues. The V gene end was trimmed by 0 bases and the J gene end by 9 bases; junction bases not matched to a gene: 9. CDR1 SGHDN and CDR2 FVKESK come from the germline V gene. DNA of the CDR3: TGTGCCAGCAGCCAAGACCAGATAGCGGGAGCTCGTGAGCAGTTCTTC. This translates into CASSQDQIAGAREQFF. The variable domain in full, with the rest retrieved from reference TRBV14 and TRBJ2-1, is EAGVTQFPSHSVIEKGQTVTLRCDPISGHDNLYWYRRVMGKEIKFLLHFVKESKQDESGMPNNRFLAERTGGTYSTLKVQPAELEDSGVYFCASSQDQIAGAREQFFGPGTRLTVL.

The V gene is TRBV7-9, the J gene TRBJ1-1; perhaps TRBD1 as D (5 bases). Trimming pared 4 bases from V and 1 base from J, leaving 7 bases between. From germline, CDR1 is SEHNR and CDR2 FQNEAQ (reference sequence). This CDR3 contains 13 residues. The CDR3 nucleotides are TGTGCCAGCAGCTCCGGACAGAACACTGAAGCTTTCTTT. Its translation is CASSSGQNTEAFF.

This clone showed up just a few times. The CDR3 nucleotides are TGTGCCAGCACCAAGGGGTCCTCTGGAAACACCATATATTTT. Residues: CASTKGSSGNTIYF. The V call is TRBV2, the J call TRBJ1-3; possible D gene TRBD1, 5 bases. Germline CDR1 and CDR2: SNHLY and FYNNEI. V lost 7 bases and J lost 0, with 10 bases in between. The CDR3 totals 14 residues.